Reported below is one T cell receptor beta chain. What it binds is unknown. Per germline, CDR1 KGHSH and CDR2 LQKENI. The ends were cut back, 6 bases at V and 3 bases at J, with 18 bases in the middle. This CDR3 has 15 residues. These data come from a study of shared clonotypes between healthy human individuals. General study points: Tissue TCR repertoires likely differ from these blood-only repertoires.

The healthy adult donors were HIV-negative and reported no recent acute infections or vaccinations. Researchers divided each subset's genomic DNA evenly across several immunoSEQ plates. Replicate PCRs for unsorted PBMC used roughly 300 ng DNA (around 30,000 T cell genomes). Sequenced by immunoSEQ multiplex PCR; TCRdb stores in-frame clones only, minus some. The top ten clones hold more than 10% of a sample with some 480,000 clones, 70% to 80% of them seen once. This TCR derives from a woman in her thirties or forties in good health. Some clones in this sample may be carry-over from other donors' samples. The sample consisted of PBMCs. The chain employs TRBV18 and TRBJ2-7; D perhaps matches TRBD1 (6 bases). The DNA for the CDR3 is TGTGCCAGCTCCGACAGCGGACAGACAAGCTACGAGCAGTACTTC. It translates to CASSDSGQTSYEQYF.